One T cell receptor (beta chain) is described in this entry. It lacks a known antigen. Per-nucleotide qualities are absent, and no much larger clonotype sits a single base away. The germline ends are 29 bases apart after V is trimmed by 10 bases and J by 4 bases. Including cysteine and phenylalanine, the CDR3 has 18 amino acids. Only the CDR3 DNA is retained, 54 bases long and in frame from the first base. As encoded in the germline V gene, CDR1 is MRHNA while CDR2 is SNTAGT. TCRbeta CDR3 regions were amplified from genomic DNA using the immunoSEQ Assay, a bias-controlled multiplex PCR. The original methods were these. The number of nucleated cells in each sample was estimated from the amplification of reference gene primers within the assay. Sequence reads were collapsed and filtered to measure the absolute abundance of every unique TCRbeta CDR3 rearrangement. For each sample, productive Simpson clonality was calculated as the square root of Simpson's diversity index across productive rearrangements. The clones in this table, taken by TCRdb from immuneACCESS, are in-frame only. Not every clone is retained; where verified, under half of the shortfall comes from an unresolved V gene, and the cause of the rest is unknown. For V, J and clone size, that table is used; D and trimming come from the DNA. The sample has more than 95,000 clones on record, less than 80% of them singletons. In total, the top ten clones hold roughly 2.5% of the sample.

The data were obtained in a study of blood T cell repertoires in COVID-19 (dated by TCRdb to the early 2020s). Context from the whole study: The collaborator samples originated in the United States, Italy and Spain and spanned the acute and convalescent phases of COVID-19. The prospective study material was composed of cDNA or gDNA derived from T cells, B-cell-depleted T cells, or PBMCs. Subjects who had been exposed to COVID-19, were actively infected with it, or had recovered from it provided the deeply sampled blood TCRbeta repertoires that made up the dataset. The repertoires were made available in a free public database intended to serve as a resource for research on the immune response to SARS-CoV-2. Samples were obtained from the ongoing ImmuneRACE study (first 160 participants) and from roughly 1,300 subjects provided by 6 global collaborators. Nearly every sample came with metadata listing a de-identified subject ID, COVID-19 status, age in years and sex. Where available, HLA class I and class II types were obtained from metadata supplied by the sample provider rather than from assay-based typing. Study-level results and caveats: The quantity of clinical and demographic metadata differed by source and by participant and was supplied without curation.

Whole blood was collected in K2EDTA tubes by collaborating institutions according to the institutions' own protocols. Collaborator samples were shipped for TCRbeta analysis as frozen whole blood, isolated PBMCs, or DNA extracted from either sample type. This TCR was recovered from a man in his fifties with acute or convalescent COVID-19. The rearrangement joined TRBV6-4 to TRBJ1-5; a tentative D match to TRBD1 spans 6 bases. Specimen: peripheral blood. Here the CDR3 is given as CATSFWDIRYPGNQPQHF. The nucleotide sequence reads TGTGCCACCTCCTTTTGGGACATTAGGTATCCGGGAAATCAGCCCCAGCATTTT.